A single TCR beta chain is shown here with its context. PCR involved 60 Vbeta and 13 Jbeta primers. This table comes from immunoSEQ multiplex PCR, and its TCRdb copy is limited to in-frame clones, with some not included. This table holds 130,000 to 150,000 clones, over 70% found once. This entry belongs to a study of cytomegalovirus exposure and HLA in healthy donors. Germline V gene lookup returns CDR1 SGHRS and CDR2 YFSETQ. V was pared by 0 bases and J by 0 bases, with 10 bases between. The CDR3 has 16 residues. Specimen: PBMCs. The receptor was derived from a young man in good health and CMV-seropositive. This chain connects TRBV5-1 to TRBJ2-1, with D possibly being TRBD1 (5 bases). The CDR3, as DNA: TGCGCCAGCAGCTTGGGGGGCTTAAGCTCCTACAATGAGCAGTTCTTC. Its translation: CASSLGGLSSYNEQFF.